A single sample gave rise to the 4 T cell receptor beta chains below, sequenced in a study of control samples from healthy donors and cancer patients. Generated by immunoSEQ multiplex PCR, the TCRdb table keeps only in-frame clones and is missing some. This sample has 50,000 to 70,000 clones, with 88% found just once. What was sequenced was blood. These receptors came from a man in his fifties in good health.

A few counts support this clone. The chain is built from TRBV4-1 and TRBJ1-4, with D perhaps matching TRBD1 (6 bases). V was cut by 0 bases and J by 4 bases, with 12 bases left in between. This CDR3 spans 16 amino acids. CDR1 MGHRA and CDR2 YSYEKL come from the germline V gene. CDR3 residues: CASSQDLTGSNEKLFF. The CDR3 DNA follows: TGCGCCAGCAGCCAAGACCTGACAGGTAGTAATGAAAAACTGTTTTTT.

CDR3 protein: CASSLQGYEQYF. The CDR3 bases are TGTGCCAGCAGTTTACAGGGCTACGAGCAGTACTTC. This sequence joins TRBV28 and TRBJ2-7; perhaps TRBD1 as D (5 bases). CDR3 length: 12 residues. Germline V CDR1 and CDR2: MDHEN, SYDVKM. With 2 bases removed from V and 3 bases from J, the gap between germline ends came to 5 bases.

The chain combines TRBV7-9 with TRBJ1-3; no reliable D call. The V and J ends lost 5 bases and 1 base respectively, with 12 bases between them. The germline gives CDR1 SEHNR, CDR2 FQNEAQ (reference sequence). The CDR3 is 15 amino acids. The CDR3 spells CASSALGSSGNTIYF. CDR3 in DNA: TGTGCCAGCAGCGCCTTGGGGTCGTCTGGAAACACCATATATTTT.

The chain recombines TRBV6-5 with TRBJ1-5, with D possibly TRBD1 on 6 matching bases. V shed 6 bases and J shed 3 bases, with 12 bases lying between them. Germline values: CDR1 MNHEY, CDR2 SVGAGI. The CDR3 contains 14 residues. The CDR3 loop is CASSLDRNNQPQHF. DNA for the CDR3: TGTGCCAGCAGCTTGGACAGAAACAATCAGCCCCAGCATTTT.